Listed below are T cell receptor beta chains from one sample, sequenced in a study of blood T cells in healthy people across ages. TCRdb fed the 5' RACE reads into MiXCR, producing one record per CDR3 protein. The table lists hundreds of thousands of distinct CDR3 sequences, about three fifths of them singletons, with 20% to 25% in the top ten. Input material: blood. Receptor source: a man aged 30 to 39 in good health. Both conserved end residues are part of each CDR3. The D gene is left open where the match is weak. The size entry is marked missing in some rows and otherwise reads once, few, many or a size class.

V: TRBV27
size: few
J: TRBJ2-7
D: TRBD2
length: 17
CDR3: CASGIPPWASGRPEQYF
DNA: TGTGCCAGCGGAATCCCGCCGTGGGCTAGCGGTCGTCCCGAGCAGTACTTC

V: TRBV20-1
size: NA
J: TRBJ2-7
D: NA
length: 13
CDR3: CSARGDGYNEQYF
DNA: TGCAGTGCTAGAGGGGACGGCTACAATGAGCAGTACTTC

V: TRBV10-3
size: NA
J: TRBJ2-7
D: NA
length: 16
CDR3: CAISDPGALGSYEQYF
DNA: TGTGCCATCAGTGACCCCGGGGCACTTGGATCCTACGAGCAGTACTTC

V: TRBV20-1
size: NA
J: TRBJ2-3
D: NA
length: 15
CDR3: CSAPGVLGGTDTQYF
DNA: TGCAGTGCTCCCGGGGTTCTGGGGGGCACAGATACGCAGTATTTT

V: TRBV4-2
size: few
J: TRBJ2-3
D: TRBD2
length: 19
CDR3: CASSPYNVPAGRSTDTQYF
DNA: TGTGCCAGCAGCCCGTACAATGTCCCAGCGGGAAGGAGCACAGATACGCAGTATTTT

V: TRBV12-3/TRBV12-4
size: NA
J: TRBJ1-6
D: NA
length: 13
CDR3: CASSRQVLSPLHF
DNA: TGTGCCAGCAGTAGACAGGTCCTTTCACCCCTCCACTTT

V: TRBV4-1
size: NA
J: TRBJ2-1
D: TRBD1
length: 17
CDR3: CASSQDWVGTGTYEQFF
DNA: TGCGCCAGCAGCCAAGATTGGGTCGGGACAGGGACGTACGAGCAGTTCTTC

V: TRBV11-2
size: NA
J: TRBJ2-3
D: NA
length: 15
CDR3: CASSHYPGVPDTQYF
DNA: TGTGCCAGCAGCCACTACCCAGGGGTTCCAGATACGCAGTATTTT

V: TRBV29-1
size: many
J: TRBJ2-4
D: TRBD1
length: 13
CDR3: CSVERQGEYAQYF
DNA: TGCAGCGTTGAAAGGCAGGGGGAATACGCGCAGTACTTC

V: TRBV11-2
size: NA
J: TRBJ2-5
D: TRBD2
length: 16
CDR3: CASSLTGLAGRETQYF
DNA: TGTGCCAGCAGCCTAACGGGACTAGCGGGGAGAGAGACCCAGTACTTC

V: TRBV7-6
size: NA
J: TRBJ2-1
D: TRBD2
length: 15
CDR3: CASSPPSGRSNEQFF
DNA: TGTGCCAGCAGCCCACCTAGCGGGAGGAGCAATGAGCAGTTCTTC

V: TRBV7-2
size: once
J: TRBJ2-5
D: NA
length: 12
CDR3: CASSSQGQTQYF
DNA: TGTGCCAGCAGCTCACAGGGCCAGACCCAGTACTTC

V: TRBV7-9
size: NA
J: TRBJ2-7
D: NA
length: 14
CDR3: CASSSSPTNYEQYF
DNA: TGTGCCAGCAGCTCCTCACCTACCAACTACGAGCAGTACTTC

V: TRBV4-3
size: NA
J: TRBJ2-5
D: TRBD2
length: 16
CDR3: CASSRGLAGSRETQYF
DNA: TGCGCCAGCAGCCGAGGACTAGCAGGCAGTCGGGAGACCCAGTACTTC

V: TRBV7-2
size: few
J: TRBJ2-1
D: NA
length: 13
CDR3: CASSRGSLNEQFF
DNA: TGTGCCAGCAGCCGCGGATCCCTCAATGAGCAGTTCTTC

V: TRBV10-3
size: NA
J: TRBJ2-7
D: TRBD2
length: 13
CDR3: CATWAGGAYEQYF
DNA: TGTGCCACCTGGGCGGGAGGGGCCTACGAGCAGTACTTC

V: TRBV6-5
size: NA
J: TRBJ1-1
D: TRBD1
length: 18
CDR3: CASSYSIPGTEMNTEAFF
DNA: TGTGCCAGCAGTTACTCGATTCCTGGGACAGAGATGAACACTGAAGCTTTCTTT

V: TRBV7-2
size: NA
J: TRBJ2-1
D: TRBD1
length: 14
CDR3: CASSLRGQGNEQFF
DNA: TGTGCCAGCAGCTTACGCGGACAGGGCAATGAGCAGTTCTTC

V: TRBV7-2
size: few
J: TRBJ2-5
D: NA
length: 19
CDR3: CASSLSPPESGLNQETQYF
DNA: TGTGCCAGCAGCTTATCCCCCCCGGAGTCCGGCCTAAACCAAGAGACCCAGTACTTC

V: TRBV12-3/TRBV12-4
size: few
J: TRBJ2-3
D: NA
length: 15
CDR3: CASSLMGGAGDTQYF
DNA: TGTGCCAGCAGTTTGATGGGGGGGGCAGGAGATACGCAGTATTTT

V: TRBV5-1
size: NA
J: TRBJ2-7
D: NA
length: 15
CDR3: CASRLFSALGSEQYF
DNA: TGCGCCAGCAGACTGTTTTCAGCGCTTGGGAGCGAGCAGTACTTC

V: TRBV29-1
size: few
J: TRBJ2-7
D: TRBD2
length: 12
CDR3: CSVTSGGDEQYF
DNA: TGCAGCGTTACAAGCGGGGGTGACGAGCAGTACTTC

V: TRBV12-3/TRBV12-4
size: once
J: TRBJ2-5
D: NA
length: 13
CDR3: CASTHDGPGEQYF
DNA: TGTGCCAGCACTCACGACGGTCCGGGAGAGCAGTACTTC

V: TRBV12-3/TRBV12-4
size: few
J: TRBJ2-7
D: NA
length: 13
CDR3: CASSLSATYEQYF
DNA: TGTGCCAGCAGTTTGAGCGCAACCTACGAGCAGTACTTC

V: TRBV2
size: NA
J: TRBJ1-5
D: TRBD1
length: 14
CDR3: CASSERQGYQPQHF
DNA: TGTGCCAGCAGTGAAAGACAGGGATATCAGCCCCAGCATTTT

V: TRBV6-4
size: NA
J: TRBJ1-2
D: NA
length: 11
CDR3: CATQSYYGYTF
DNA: TGTGCCACCCAGAGTTACTATGGCTACACCTTC

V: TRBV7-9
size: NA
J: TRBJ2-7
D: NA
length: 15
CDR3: CASSLVSSSQVEQYF
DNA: TGTGCCAGCAGCTTAGTGAGTTCAAGTCAGGTCGAGCAGTACTTC

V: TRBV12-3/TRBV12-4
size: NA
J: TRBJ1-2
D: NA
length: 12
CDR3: CASTTGLGGYTF
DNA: TGTGCCAGCACTACAGGCCTCGGTGGCTACACCTTC

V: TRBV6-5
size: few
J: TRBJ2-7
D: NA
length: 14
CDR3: CASMEFIGTYEQYF
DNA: TGTGCCAGCATGGAGTTTATAGGTACCTACGAGCAGTACTTC